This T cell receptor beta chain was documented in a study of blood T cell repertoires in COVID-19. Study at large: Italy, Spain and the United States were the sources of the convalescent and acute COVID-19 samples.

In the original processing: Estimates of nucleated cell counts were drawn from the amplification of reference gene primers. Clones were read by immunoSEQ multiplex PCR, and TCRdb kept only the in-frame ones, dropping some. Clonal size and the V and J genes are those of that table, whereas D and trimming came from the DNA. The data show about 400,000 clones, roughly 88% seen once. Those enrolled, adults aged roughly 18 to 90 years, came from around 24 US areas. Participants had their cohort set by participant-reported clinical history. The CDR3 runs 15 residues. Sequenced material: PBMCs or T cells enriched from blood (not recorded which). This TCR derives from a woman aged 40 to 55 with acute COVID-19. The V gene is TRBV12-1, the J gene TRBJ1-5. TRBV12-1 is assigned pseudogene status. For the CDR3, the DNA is TGTGCCAGCAGCGCGGAAGCCCACATCCATCAGCCCCAGCATTTT. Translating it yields CASSAEAHIHQPQHF.